This TCR beta chain is drawn from a study of beta chain features in type 1 diabetes. Study-wide context: The patient and healthy donor groups were comparable for age, gender and cell yields. Across every sample, over 100 million sorted cells were examined in total. Findings of the study overall: Type 1 diabetes patients had VDJ junctions that carried fewer insertions and more deletions.

Sequencing targeted expressed TCRB transcripts, as all isolated RNA had been reverse transcribed. This table comes from immunoSEQ multiplex PCR, and its TCRdb copy is limited to in-frame clones, with some not included. Among more than 300,000 clones listed, around 12% were seen once. Sorting produced populations that all topped 95% purity. This clone showed up just a few times. Antigen: not known. The receptor comes from a man between 18 and 29 years old in good health. The sequenced sample consisted of naive CD4+ T cells from blood.

CDR3 coding DNA: TGTGCCAGCAGCGGACAGGGTAATCAGCCCCAGCATTTT. This gives the protein CASSGQGNQPQHF. The chain is built from TRBV2 and TRBJ1-5, with 8 bases identical to TRBD1. The CDR3 length is 13 residues. Germline V CDR1 and CDR2: SNHLY, FYNNEI. Germline trimming cut 6 bases from V and 4 bases from J; bases unmatched to any gene: 2.